This T cell receptor (beta chain) was sequenced in a study of blood T cells in healthy people across ages. The study, taken as a whole, reports: Diversity of TCR beta correlated strongly with naive T cell percentage.

The table lists this clonotype with a few counts. Its antigen is unidentified. The CDR3 is 14 residues long. CDR1 and CDR2 (germline): SQVTM, ANQGSEA. V gave up 4 bases and J gave up 0 bases, with 11 bases separating them. A J-beta primer mix and a sample-barcoded 5' primer were used in a second PCR of roughly 7 to 12 cycles. TCRdb re-analysed the 5' RACE reads in MiXCR, keeping a single row per CDR3 protein. Seen here are around 1.1 million distinct CDR3 sequences, 35% to 40% observed once, and the top ten hold about an eighth. V and J are TRBV29-1 and TRBJ2-3, with unresolved D. The specimen sequenced was blood. The clonotype was recovered from a man aged 18 to 29 in good health. This CDR3 is CSVVGHPSTDTQYF. The DNA for the CDR3 is TGCAGCGTTGTTGGGCATCCTAGCACAGATACGCAGTATTTT.